Listed below are T cell receptor beta chains from one sample, sequenced in a study of blood T cell repertoires in COVID-19. Profiled with immunoSEQ multiplex PCR; TCRdb holds only in-frame clones, not every one. The sample contains 20,000 or so clones, about 90% of which appear only once. The sequenced material came from peripheral blood. The receptors stem from a woman in her seventies with active COVID-19. The CDR3 runs from the conserved cysteine through the conserved F or W. Fields, in order: CDR3 length, D gene, V gene, J gene, clone size, CDR3 DNA, CDR3 protein. D genes are given only for firm matches. Only some rows state a clone size, as once, few, many or a class for expanded clones.

cdr3_length: 15; d_call: -; v_call: TRBV6-5; j_call: TRBJ1-5; clone_size: -; cdr3_nt: TGTGCCAGCCAGTTGTGGAGCTCCCCGGATCAGCCCCAGCATTTT; cdr3_aa: CASQLWSSPDQPQHF
cdr3_length: 18; d_call: TRBD1; v_call: TRBV7-6; j_call: TRBJ2-6; clone_size: -; cdr3_nt: TGTGCCAGCAGCTTGACAGGGTCTCTTAGCTCTGGGGCCAACGTCCTGACTTTC; cdr3_aa: CASSLTGSLSSGANVLTF
cdr3_length: 13; d_call: -; v_call: TRBV3-1/TRBV3-2; j_call: TRBJ2-5; clone_size: -; cdr3_nt: TGTGCCAGCAGCCAGCCATCTCCGGGGACCCAGTACTTC; cdr3_aa: CASSQPSPGTQYF
cdr3_length: 19; d_call: TRBD1; v_call: TRBV4-1; j_call: TRBJ2-7; clone_size: -; cdr3_nt: TGCGCCAGCAGCCAAGAAGCCCTTGGAAGGGGACAGGGGGGTTACGAGCAGTACTTC; cdr3_aa: CASSQEALGRGQGGYEQYF
cdr3_length: 11; d_call: -; v_call: TRBV6-5; j_call: TRBJ2-1; clone_size: -; cdr3_nt: TGTGCCAGCAGCAGGACAGACCAGCAGTTCTTC; cdr3_aa: CASSRTDQQFF
cdr3_length: 15; d_call: -; v_call: TRBV6-1; j_call: TRBJ2-1; clone_size: once; cdr3_nt: TGTGCCAGCAGTGAATACTGGCGGGGACGGAATGAGCAGTTCTTC; cdr3_aa: CASSEYWRGRNEQFF
cdr3_length: 14; d_call: TRBD1; v_call: TRBV28; j_call: TRBJ2-7; clone_size: -; cdr3_nt: TGTGCCAGCAGTTTAAGAGGGGGCACCTACGAGCAGTACTTC; cdr3_aa: CASSLRGGTYEQYF
cdr3_length: 15; d_call: TRBD2; v_call: TRBV20-1; j_call: TRBJ2-1; clone_size: -; cdr3_nt: TGCAGTGCTAGTCGGTCTAGCGGGAGTTGGGATGAGCAGTTCTTC; cdr3_aa: CSASRSSGSWDEQFF
cdr3_length: 16; d_call: TRBD1; v_call: TRBV6-5; j_call: TRBJ1-3; clone_size: -; cdr3_nt: TGTGCCAGCAGTTATTCGGGACAGGGGGCTGGAAACACCATATATTTT; cdr3_aa: CASSYSGQGAGNTIYF
cdr3_length: 13; d_call: -; v_call: TRBV30; j_call: TRBJ2-1; clone_size: -; cdr3_nt: TGTGCCTGGAGTGCCCGTCTTTACAATGAGCAGTTCTTC; cdr3_aa: CAWSARLYNEQFF
cdr3_length: 16; d_call: TRBD1; v_call: TRBV7-8; j_call: TRBJ2-3; clone_size: -; cdr3_nt: TGTGCCAGCAGCTTCGGGACAGGGGGAGTCACAGATACGCAGTATTTT; cdr3_aa: CASSFGTGGVTDTQYF
cdr3_length: 15; d_call: TRBD2; v_call: TRBV3-1/TRBV3-2; j_call: TRBJ2-1; clone_size: -; cdr3_nt: TGTGCCAGCAGCCAACTAGCGGCATCCTACAATGAGCAGTTCTTC; cdr3_aa: CASSQLAASYNEQFF
cdr3_length: 16; d_call: TRBD2; v_call: TRBV7-6; j_call: TRBJ2-5; clone_size: -; cdr3_nt: TGTGCCAGCAGCTTAGGTAGCGGGAGGGCTGGGGAGACCCAGTACTTC; cdr3_aa: CASSLGSGRAGETQYF
cdr3_length: 17; d_call: TRBD2; v_call: TRBV24-1; j_call: TRBJ2-2; clone_size: -; cdr3_nt: TGTGCCACCAGTGATCCCGGGACTAGCGGGATTACCGGGGAGCTGTTTTTT; cdr3_aa: CATSDPGTSGITGELFF
cdr3_length: 15; d_call: -; v_call: TRBV4-3; j_call: TRBJ2-7; clone_size: -; cdr3_nt: TGCGCCAGCAGCCAAGATCCCTCAGGGATCTACGAGCAGTACTTC; cdr3_aa: CASSQDPSGIYEQYF
cdr3_length: 16; d_call: -; v_call: TRBV10-3; j_call: TRBJ2-1; clone_size: -; cdr3_nt: TGTGCCATCAGTGAGGCGCTAGGTCTCGGTTCCAATGAGCAGTTCTTC; cdr3_aa: CAISEALGLGSNEQFF
cdr3_length: 14; d_call: TRBD1; v_call: TRBV6-1; j_call: TRBJ2-7; clone_size: -; cdr3_nt: TGTGCCAGCAGTGAAGCCTCCGGACAGGGGAGGGGGTACTTC; cdr3_aa: CASSEASGQGRGYF
cdr3_length: 11; d_call: -; v_call: TRBV20-1; j_call: TRBJ2-7; clone_size: -; cdr3_nt: TGCAGTGCTCCCGTGGAGGACGAGCAGTACTTC; cdr3_aa: CSAPVEDEQYF
cdr3_length: 15; d_call: -; v_call: TRBV5-6; j_call: TRBJ2-2; clone_size: -; cdr3_nt: TGTGCCAGCAGCCCCCTACGCCCAGGCACCGGGGAGCTGTTTTTT; cdr3_aa: CASSPLRPGTGELFF
cdr3_length: 15; d_call: TRBD2; v_call: TRBV28; j_call: TRBJ2-7; clone_size: -; cdr3_nt: TGTGCCAGCAGTTTATTCGGGAGGAGCTCCTACGAGCAGTACTTC; cdr3_aa: CASSLFGRSSYEQYF
cdr3_length: 15; d_call: -; v_call: TRBV4-2; j_call: TRBJ2-5; clone_size: -; cdr3_nt: TGTGCCACGAGTATGAGCGCCGGTGGCGTAGAGACCCAGTACTTC; cdr3_aa: CATSMSAGGVETQYF
cdr3_length: 14; d_call: -; v_call: TRBV6-4; j_call: TRBJ1-1; clone_size: -; cdr3_nt: TGTGCCAGCAGACGACAGCCCACGAACACTGAAGCTTTCTTT; cdr3_aa: CASRRQPTNTEAFF
cdr3_length: 14; d_call: -; v_call: TRBV5-5; j_call: TRBJ2-3; clone_size: -; cdr3_nt: TGTGCCAGCAGCCGCTATGGGACTACAGATACGCAGTATTTT; cdr3_aa: CASSRYGTTDTQYF
cdr3_length: 13; d_call: TRBD1; v_call: TRBV7-3; j_call: TRBJ1-1; clone_size: few; cdr3_nt: TGTGCCAGCAGCACATCAGGGGGCACTGAAGCTTTCTTT; cdr3_aa: CASSTSGGTEAFF
cdr3_length: 15; d_call: -; v_call: TRBV28; j_call: TRBJ2-7; clone_size: -; cdr3_nt: TGTGCCAGCAGTTTACCCCGAGGGATCGCCTACGAGCAGTACTTC; cdr3_aa: CASSLPRGIAYEQYF
cdr3_length: 17; d_call: -; v_call: TRBV28; j_call: TRBJ1-1; clone_size: -; cdr3_nt: TGTGCCAGCAGTTCCCTCGATTACAGGGCAATGAACACTGAAGCTTTCTTT; cdr3_aa: CASSSLDYRAMNTEAFF
cdr3_length: 12; d_call: -; v_call: TRBV15; j_call: TRBJ2-3; clone_size: -; cdr3_nt: TGTGCCACCAGCAGAGACTTCTTTTCGGAGTATTTT; cdr3_aa: CATSRDFFSEYF
cdr3_length: 19; d_call: -; v_call: TRBV18; j_call: TRBJ2-7; clone_size: -; cdr3_nt: TGTGCCAGCTCACCCATCCCGCCGGGTCGGGAGAGTATCTCCTACGAGCAGTACTTC; cdr3_aa: CASSPIPPGRESISYEQYF
cdr3_length: 14; d_call: TRBD1; v_call: TRBV13; j_call: TRBJ2-7; clone_size: -; cdr3_nt: TGTGCCAGCAGCACTCGACAGGGCGTCTACGAGCAGTACTTC; cdr3_aa: CASSTRQGVYEQYF
cdr3_length: 15; d_call: -; v_call: TRBV28; j_call: TRBJ2-3; clone_size: -; cdr3_nt: TGTGCCAGCAGCCAGATTGGGTTGCGGGTAGATACGCAGTATTTT; cdr3_aa: CASSQIGLRVDTQYF
cdr3_length: 13; d_call: -; v_call: TRBV19; j_call: TRBJ1-1; clone_size: -; cdr3_nt: TGTGCCAGTAGTATCCCAGGGAACACTGAAGCTTTCTTT; cdr3_aa: CASSIPGNTEAFF
cdr3_length: 17; d_call: -; v_call: TRBV28; j_call: TRBJ1-4; clone_size: -; cdr3_nt: TGTGCCACCAGGGAATTCGACGGGACACCAACTAATGAAAAACTGTTTTTT; cdr3_aa: CATREFDGTPTNEKLFF
cdr3_length: 15; d_call: TRBD2; v_call: TRBV6-5; j_call: TRBJ2-7; clone_size: -; cdr3_nt: TGTGCCAGCAGTCCCCCGGGACTAGCGGCGTACGAGCAGTACTTC; cdr3_aa: CASSPPGLAAYEQYF
cdr3_length: 16; d_call: TRBD2; v_call: TRBV5-1; j_call: TRBJ2-3; clone_size: -; cdr3_nt: TGCGCCAGCAGCCGTTCGACTAGCGGAAGCACAGATACGCAGTATTTT; cdr3_aa: CASSRSTSGSTDTQYF
cdr3_length: 13; d_call: TRBD1; v_call: TRBV18; j_call: TRBJ2-5; clone_size: -; cdr3_nt: TGTGCCAGCTCACAACAGGGGGAAGAGACCCAGTACTTC; cdr3_aa: CASSQQGEETQYF
cdr3_length: 15; d_call: -; v_call: TRBV19; j_call: TRBJ1-1; clone_size: -; cdr3_nt: TGTGCCAGCAAAAAGGGGTCTAACATGAACACTGAAGCTTTCTTT; cdr3_aa: CASKKGSNMNTEAFF